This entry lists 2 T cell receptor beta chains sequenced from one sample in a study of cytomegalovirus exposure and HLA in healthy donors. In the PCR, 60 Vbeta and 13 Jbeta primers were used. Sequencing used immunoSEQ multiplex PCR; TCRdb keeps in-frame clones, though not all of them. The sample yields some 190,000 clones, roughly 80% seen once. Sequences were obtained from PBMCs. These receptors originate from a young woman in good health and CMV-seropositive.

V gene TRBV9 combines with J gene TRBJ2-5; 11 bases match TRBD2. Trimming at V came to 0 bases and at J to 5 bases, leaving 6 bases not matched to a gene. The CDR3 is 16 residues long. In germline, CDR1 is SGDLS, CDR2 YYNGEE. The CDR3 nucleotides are TGTGCCAGCAGCGTAGCTAGCGGGGGGTCCTTCGAGACCCAGTACTTC. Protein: CASSVASGGSFETQYF.

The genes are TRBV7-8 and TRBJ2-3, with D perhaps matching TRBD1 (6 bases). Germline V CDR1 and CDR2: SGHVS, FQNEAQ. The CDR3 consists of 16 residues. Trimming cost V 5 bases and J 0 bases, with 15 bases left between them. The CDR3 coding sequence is TGTGCCAGCAGCCCGTCGGGACACACTAGCACAGATACGCAGTATTTT. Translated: CASSPSGHTSTDTQYF.